This TCR beta chain originates from a study of PD-1 blockade in classical Hodgkin lymphoma. Study observations and caveats: Newly diagnosed patients had baseline TCR diversity that was reportedly lower than that of healthy donors.

The method was immunoSEQ multiplex PCR; TCRdb's version includes in-frame clones alone and lacks a portion of them. The sample lists about 16,000 clones; roughly 65% were seen once. V was cut by 2 bases and J by 6 bases, with 26 bases left in between. The CDR3 covers 19 residues. Looked up from germline, CDR1 is SGHTA and CDR2 is FQGNSA. Time point described: cycle 4 day 1 (C4D1), after more than 5 weeks of nivolumab. Brentuximab vedotin exposure varied, and every patient relapsed after autologous stem cell transplantation. Of note for this clone: Its cognate antigen is unknown.

The rearrangement joins TRBV7-2 to TRBJ2-1; possible D gene TRBD2, 6 bases. This sequence originates from a human donor with classical Hodgkin lymphoma. The sequenced sample was peripheral blood mononuclear cells (PBMCs), obtained before the fourth cycle of nivolumab. The CDR3 sequence: CASSLSGRSGYSLSNEQFF. In DNA form, the CDR3 reads TGTGCCAGCAGCTTAAGTGGAAGAAGCGGGTATAGTCTTAGCAATGAGCAGTTCTTC.